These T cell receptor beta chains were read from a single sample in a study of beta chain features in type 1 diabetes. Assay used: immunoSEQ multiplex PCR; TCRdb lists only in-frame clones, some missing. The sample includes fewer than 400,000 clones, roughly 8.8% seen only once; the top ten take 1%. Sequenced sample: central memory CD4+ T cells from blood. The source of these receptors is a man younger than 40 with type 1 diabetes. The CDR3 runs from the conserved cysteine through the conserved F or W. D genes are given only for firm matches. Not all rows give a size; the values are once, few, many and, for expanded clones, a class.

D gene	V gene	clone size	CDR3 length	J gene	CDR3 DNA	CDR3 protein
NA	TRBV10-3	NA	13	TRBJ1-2	TGTGCCATCAGTGAGGGGCTTGGCTATGGCTACACCTTC	CAISEGLGYGYTF
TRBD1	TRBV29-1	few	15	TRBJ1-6	TGCAGCGTCCGCGGGACAGGGCCTTCTAATTCACCCCTCCACTTT	CSVRGTGPSNSPLHF
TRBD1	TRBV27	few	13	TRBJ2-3	TGTGCCAGCAGAACAGGGGGGTCAGATACGCAGTATTTT	CASRTGGSDTQYF
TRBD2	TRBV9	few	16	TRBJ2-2	TGTGCCAGCAGCCTCGGGACTAGCGTAGACACCGGGGAGCTGTTTTTT	CASSLGTSVDTGELFF
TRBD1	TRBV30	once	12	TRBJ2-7	TGTGCCCTAAGGACAGGGCCCTCCGAGCAGTACTTC	CALRTGPSEQYF
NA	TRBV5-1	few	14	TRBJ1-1	TGCGCCAGCAGCTGGGGCCCTCCGAACACTGAAGCTTTCTTT	CASSWGPPNTEAFF
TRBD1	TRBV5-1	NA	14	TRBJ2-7	TGCGCCAGCAGCTCGACCGGGACAGTCTACGAGCAGTACTTC	CASSSTGTVYEQYF
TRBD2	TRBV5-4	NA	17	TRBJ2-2	TGTGCCAGCAGCTTGGGGGGGACTAGCGGGAGCACCGGGGAGCTGTTTTTT	CASSLGGTSGSTGELFF
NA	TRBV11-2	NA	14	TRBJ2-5	TGTGCCAGCAGCCCGGGACCCTCCACAGAGACCCAGTACTTC	CASSPGPSTETQYF
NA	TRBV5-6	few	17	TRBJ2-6	TGTGCCAGCAGCTTGGTGGGGGCGAGCTCTGGGGCCAACGTCCTGACTTTC	CASSLVGASSGANVLTF
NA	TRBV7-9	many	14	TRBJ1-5	TGTGCCAGCAGCTCAGGGGCATTACATCAGCCCCAGCATTTT	CASSSGALHQPQHF
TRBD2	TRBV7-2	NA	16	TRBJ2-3	TGTGCCAGCAGCTTCCAACTAGCGGCGGGCACAGATACGCAGTATTTT	CASSFQLAAGTDTQYF
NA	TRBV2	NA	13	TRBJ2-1	TGTGCCAGCAGTGGTGTAGCCTACAATGAGCAGTTCTTC	CASSGVAYNEQFF
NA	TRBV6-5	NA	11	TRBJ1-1	TGTGCCAGCAGTTCCGAGGGTGAAGCTTTCTTT	CASSSEGEAFF
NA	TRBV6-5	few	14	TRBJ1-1	TGTGCCAGCAGTTACAAGGAGACTCTCACTGAAGCTTTCTTT	CASSYKETLTEAFF
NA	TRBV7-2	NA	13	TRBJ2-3	TGTGCCAGCAGCTTAAGGAGGGGGGATACGCAGTATTTT	CASSLRRGDTQYF
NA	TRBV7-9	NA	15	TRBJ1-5	TGTGCCAGCAGCTTAAGGGACGTTAGCAATCAGCCCCAGCATTTT	CASSLRDVSNQPQHF
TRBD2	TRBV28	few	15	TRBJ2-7	TGTGCCAGCAGTTCCCGACGAGCGGGGGGGTACGAGCAGTACTTC	CASSSRRAGGYEQYF
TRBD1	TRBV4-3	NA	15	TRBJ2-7	TGCGCCAGCAGCCAAGAAAGGACAGGGGCTTACGAGCAGTACTTC	CASSQERTGAYEQYF
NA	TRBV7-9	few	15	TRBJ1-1	TGTGCCAGCAGCTCGAGCGGACAGCGGTGGACTGAAGCTTTCTTT	CASSSSGQRWTEAFF
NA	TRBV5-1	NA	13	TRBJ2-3	TGCGCCAGCAGCTTCTTCCAGACCGATACGCAGTATTTT	CASSFFQTDTQYF
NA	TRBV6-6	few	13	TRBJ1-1	TGTGCCAGCACTCCCTGGGGGGACACTGAAGCTTTCTTT	CASTPWGDTEAFF
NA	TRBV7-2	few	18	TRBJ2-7	TGTGCCAGCAGCTTAGCCGGGATGCGTACAGGGAACCCCTACGAGCAGTACTTC	CASSLAGMRTGNPYEQYF
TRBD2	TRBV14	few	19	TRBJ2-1	TGTGCCAGCAGCCACTGGACTAGCGGGGGGGAGAGCTCCTACAATGAGCAGTTCTTC	CASSHWTSGGESSYNEQFF
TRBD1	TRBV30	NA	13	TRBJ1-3	TGTGCCTGGGCAGGGACAGGAGGAAACACCATATATTTT	CAWAGTGGNTIYF
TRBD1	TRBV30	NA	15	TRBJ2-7	TGTGCCTGGAGTGGGGGACAGGGGATAGGCTACGAGCAGTACTTC	CAWSGGQGIGYEQYF
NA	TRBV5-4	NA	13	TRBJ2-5	TGTGCCAGCAGCTTGGTTTGGGGAGAGACCCAGTACTTC	CASSLVWGETQYF
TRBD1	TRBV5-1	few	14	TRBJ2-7	TGCGCCAGCAGCTCGGGACAGGGGCGTCACGAGCAGTACTTC	CASSSGQGRHEQYF
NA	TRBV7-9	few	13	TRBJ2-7	TGTGCCAGCAGCCCTGACAGTGCCAACGAGCAGTACTTC	CASSPDSANEQYF
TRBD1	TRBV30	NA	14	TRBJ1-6	TGTGCCTGGAGGGAGGGACAGGGTGGTTCACCCCTCCACTTT	CAWREGQGGSPLHF
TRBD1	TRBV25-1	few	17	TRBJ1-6	TGTGCCAGCAGTGATCCCAGACAGGGGGACCGTGATTCACCCCTCCACTTT	CASSDPRQGDRDSPLHF
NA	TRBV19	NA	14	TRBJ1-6	TGTGCCAGTAGTCCGGATCGGAGGAATTCACCCCTCCACTTT	CASSPDRRNSPLHF
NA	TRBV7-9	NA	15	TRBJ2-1	TGTGCCAGCAGCTTTAGGACCGGTTCCTACAATGAGCAGTTCTTC	CASSFRTGSYNEQFF
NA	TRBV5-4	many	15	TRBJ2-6	TGTGCCAGCAGACTTGACAGCTCTGGGGCCAACGTCCTGACTTTC	CASRLDSSGANVLTF
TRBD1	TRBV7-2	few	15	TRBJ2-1	TGTGCCAGCAGCTTCAGGGACAGGGGGATTCGTGAGCAGTTCTTC	CASSFRDRGIREQFF
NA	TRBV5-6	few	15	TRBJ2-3	TGTGCCAGCAGCTTTGTCACAGGGCGCCCAGATACGCAGTATTTT	CASSFVTGRPDTQYF
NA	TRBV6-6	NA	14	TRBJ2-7	TGTGCCAGCAGTTACGTTTTCGGCAGCTACGAGCAGTACTTC	CASSYVFGSYEQYF
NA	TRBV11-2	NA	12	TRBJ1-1	TGTGCCAGCAGCTATGAAAGGTTGGAGGCTTTCTTT	CASSYERLEAFF
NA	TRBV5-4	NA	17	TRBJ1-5	TGTGCCAGCAGCTTGGGGAATGGCACAGGGCGCAATCAGCCCCAGCATTTT	CASSLGNGTGRNQPQHF
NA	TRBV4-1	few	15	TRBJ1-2	TGCGCCAGCAGCCAAGACGCAGCAGCTAACTATGGCTACACCTTC	CASSQDAAANYGYTF
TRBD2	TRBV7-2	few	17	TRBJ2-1	TGTGCCAGCAGCTTAGATCGAGGTAGCGGGTCGTTAGGTGAGCAGTTCTTC	CASSLDRGSGSLGEQFF
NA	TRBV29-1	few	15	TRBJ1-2	TGCAGCGTAGGGCCACCAAGTGGAAGTGGCTATGGCTACACCTTC	CSVGPPSGSGYGYTF
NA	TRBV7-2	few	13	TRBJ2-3	TGTGCCAGCAGCCCTGACATGGGGGATACGCAGTATTTT	CASSPDMGDTQYF
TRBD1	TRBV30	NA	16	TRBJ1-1	TGTGCCTGGAGGCCCGGGACAGGGGGGATGTCGGGTGAAGCTTTCTTT	CAWRPGTGGMSGEAFF
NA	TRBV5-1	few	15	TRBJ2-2	TGCGCCAGCAGCACCTCGGTCGGATACGGGGTGGAGCTGTTTTTT	CASSTSVGYGVELFF
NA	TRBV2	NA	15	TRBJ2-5	TGTGCCAGCAGCGACGGGACTGGATCCCAAGAGACCCAGTACTTC	CASSDGTGSQETQYF
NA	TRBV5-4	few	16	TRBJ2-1	TGTGCCAGCACCGTTGGGGGCGGGGGCTCCTACAATGAGCAGTTCTTC	CASTVGGGGSYNEQFF
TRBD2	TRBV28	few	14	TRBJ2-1	TGTGCCATATCTGGGGCTAGCGGGGGGGCCGGGAAGTTCTTC	CAISGASGGAGKFF
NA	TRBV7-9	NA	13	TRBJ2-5	TGTGCCAGCAGCTCTTCCAGGGAAGTGACCCAGTACTTC	CASSSSREVTQYF
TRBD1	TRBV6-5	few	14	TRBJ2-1	TGTGCCAGCAGACCGGGACAGGGTTTGCATGAGCAGTTCTTC	CASRPGQGLHEQFF
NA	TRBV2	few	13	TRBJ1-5	TGTGCCAGCAATGAGGACCTGGGGCAGCCCCAGCATTTT	CASNEDLGQPQHF
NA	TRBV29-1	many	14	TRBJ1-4	TGCAGCGTTGACACGGGTTCAACTAATGAAAAACTGTTTTTT	CSVDTGSTNEKLFF
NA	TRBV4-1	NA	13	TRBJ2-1	TGCGCCAGCAGCCGCGACGGATACAATGAGCAGTTCTTC	CASSRDGYNEQFF
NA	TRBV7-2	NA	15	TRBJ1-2	TGTGCCAGCAGCTTAGGGGTTCGTCAGCCCTATGGCTACACCTTC	CASSLGVRQPYGYTF